This is a list of T cell receptor beta chains from one sample in a study of cytomegalovirus exposure and HLA in healthy donors. Profiling relied on immunoSEQ multiplex PCR, and the TCRdb table lists in-frame clones only, not all of them. The sample lists 130,000 to 150,000 clones, around 80% occurring once. Source material: PBMCs. All receptors come from a man aged 35 to 55 in good health and CMV-seropositive. Both conserved end residues are part of each CDR3. A D gene is named only where the DNA matches it firmly. The size entry is marked missing in some rows and otherwise reads once, few, many or a size class.

j_call v_call clone_size d_call cdr3_aa cdr3_nt
TRBJ2-1 TRBV27 - - CASSPEALRDAYNEQFF TGTGCCAGCAGTCCCGAGGCCTTGCGGGATGCCTACAATGAGCAGTTCTTC
TRBJ1-5 TRBV28 few - CASSLTGHSNQPQHF TGTGCCAGCAGTTTAACGGGTCATAGCAATCAGCCCCAGCATTTT
TRBJ2-3 TRBV19 - - CASSMSPLNTDTQYF TGTGCCAGTAGTATGTCCCCCCTAAACACAGATACGCAGTATTTT
TRBJ1-1 TRBV7-6 - TRBD1 CASIRGQGLRTEAFF TGTGCCAGCATTAGGGGGCAGGGGTTGAGAACTGAAGCTTTCTTT
TRBJ1-2 TRBV7-8 - TRBD1 CASSPSGTGGSYGYTF TGTGCCAGCAGCCCCTCGGGGACAGGGGGCAGCTATGGCTACACCTTC
TRBJ1-5 TRBV19 - - CASKWAVDSNQPQHF TGTGCCAGTAAATGGGCAGTGGATTCCAATCAGCCCCAGCATTTT
TRBJ2-7 TRBV7-2 - TRBD1 CASSLPGTGSYEQYF TGTGCCAGCAGCCTCCCCGGGACAGGGTCCTACGAGCAGTACTTC
TRBJ2-5 TRBV19 few TRBD2 CASSIVLAGLREETQYF TGTGCCAGTAGTATCGTCCTAGCGGGCTTAAGGGAAGAGACCCAGTACTTC
TRBJ1-1 TRBV27 - - CASSLQGGVTEAFF TGTGCCAGCAGTTTACAGGGAGGAGTCACTGAAGCTTTCTTT
TRBJ1-4 TRBV7-6 once TRBD1 CASSPTGGYTEEKLFF TGTGCCAGCAGCCCGACAGGGGGCTATACGGAGGAAAAACTGTTTTTT
TRBJ1-2 TRBV6-5 few - CASSYFRGSTAGYTF TGTGCCAGCAGTTACTTCCGGGGAAGTACCGCTGGCTACACCTTC
TRBJ1-1 TRBV6-1 - - CASTFTGGYTEAFF TGTGCCAGCACCTTCACGGGTGGTTACACTGAAGCTTTCTTT
TRBJ1-2 TRBV29-1 - TRBD1 CSVSGTGAVGGGYTF TGCAGCGTATCCGGGACAGGCGCCGTGGGAGGTGGCTACACCTTC
TRBJ1-5 TRBV6-5 - - CASRWTENQPQHF TGTGCCAGCAGATGGACAGAGAATCAGCCCCAGCATTTT
TRBJ1-2 TRBV7-2 few TRBD1 CASSLGSGGLNGYTF TGTGCCAGCAGCTTAGGCTCAGGGGGCTTGAATGGCTACACCTTC
TRBJ1-2 TRBV7-2 once - CASSQYLWPGSSNYGYTF TGTGCCAGCAGCCAATACTTATGGCCAGGGTCTTCTAACTATGGCTACACCTTC
TRBJ2-1 TRBV27 once TRBD2 CASSSPSGGKIAGGDFNEQFF TGTGCCAGCAGCTCCCCGAGTGGGGGAAAAATAGCGGGGGGCGACTTCAATGAGCAGTTCTTC
TRBJ2-2 TRBV11-2 - - CASSPVFGELFF TGTGCCAGCAGCCCCGTCTTCGGGGAGCTGTTTTTT
TRBJ1-1 TRBV7-8 - - CASSLGAANTEAFF TGTGCCAGCAGCTTGGGGGCAGCGAACACTGAAGCTTTCTTT
TRBJ2-2 TRBV29-1 - - CSVRNGISNTGELFF TGCAGCGTTCGTAACGGGATCTCGAACACCGGGGAGTTGTTTTTT
TRBJ1-2 TRBV4-2 - TRBD1 CASSPLSGQVYGYTF TGTGCCAGCAGCCCCCTAAGTGGACAGGTCTATGGCTACACCTTC
TRBJ1-3 TRBV5-6 - TRBD1 CASSWGQTSSGNTIYF TGTGCCAGCAGCTGGGGACAGACCTCCTCTGGAAACACCATATATTTT
TRBJ2-3 TRBV27 - TRBD1 CASSRDSRTDTQYF TGTGCCAGCAGCCGGGACAGCCGGACAGATACGCAGTATTTT
TRBJ1-4 TRBV10-3 - - CAISESRQEKLFF TGTGCCATCAGTGAGTCGAGACAGGAAAAACTGTTTTTT
TRBJ2-7 TRBV15 - TRBD1 CATSRERGTGTYEQYF TGTGCCACCAGCAGAGAAAGGGGGACAGGGACCTACGAGCAGTACTTC
TRBJ2-2 TRBV19 - TRBD1 CASSRDGTGLAGELFF TGTGCCAGTAGTAGAGACGGGACAGGTCTGGCCGGGGAGCTGTTTTTT
TRBJ2-3 TRBV11-2 once - CASSLDSGESGYF TGTGCCAGCAGCTTAGATTCCGGGGAGTCCGGTTATTTT
TRBJ2-7 TRBV5-5 - - CASSLEGGVGSYEQYF TGTGCCAGCAGCTTGGAGGGGGGGGTTGGCTCCTACGAGCAGTACTTC
TRBJ2-5 TRBV5-4 - - CASSLGERRGETQYF TGTGCCAGCAGCTTGGGCGAAAGGCGGGGTGAGACCCAGTACTTC
TRBJ2-5 TRBV7-9 - - CASSETDSQETQYF TGTGCCAGCAGCGAGACGGACAGCCAAGAGACCCAGTACTTC
TRBJ1-1 TRBV4-3 few - CASSRTTALNTEAFF TGCGCCAGCAGCCGGACGACAGCTTTGAACACTGAAGCTTTCTTT
TRBJ1-1 TRBV30 - - CAWTPGGVNTEAFF TGTGCCTGGACCCCCGGGGGAGTGAACACTGAAGCTTTCTTT
TRBJ2-7 TRBV6-1 - - CASSVGGPGPYEQYF TGTGCCAGCAGTGTGGGGGGGCCGGGGCCTTACGAGCAGTACTTC
TRBJ1-4 TRBV18 - TRBD1 CASVGQFNEKLFF TGTGCCAGCGTGGGACAGTTTAATGAAAAACTGTTTTTT
TRBJ1-1 TRBV11-2 - - CASSRKDSLNTEAFF TGTGCCAGCAGTCGAAAGGACAGCCTGAACACTGAAGCTTTCTTT
TRBJ1-5 TRBV27 - TRBD1 CASSPRTGHQPQHF TGTGCCAGCAGTCCCCGGACAGGGCATCAGCCCCAGCATTTT
TRBJ1-4 TRBV10-2 - TRBD1 CASRAGTGGGKLFF TGCGCCAGCAGGGCCGGGACAGGAGGGGGAAAACTGTTTTTT
TRBJ2-5 TRBV7-2 - - CASRGASRPQETQYF TGTGCCAGCAGAGGGGCCTCCCGGCCCCAAGAGACCCAGTACTTC
TRBJ1-1 TRBV18 - - CASSPTTVTNTEAFF TGTGCCAGCTCACCAACGACAGTAACGAACACTGAAGCTTTCTTT
TRBJ1-5 TRBV6-6 - TRBD1 CASSRDRDGKQPQHF TGTGCCAGCAGCAGGGACAGGGACGGGAAACAGCCCCAGCATTTT